A single sample gave rise to the 25 T cell receptor beta chains below, sequenced in a study of T cells in women clearing cervical HPV infection (dated by TCRdb to 2017 to 2018). Libraries were prepared through the immunoSEQ multiplex PCR assay. The table comes from immuneACCESS by way of TCRdb, which keeps in-frame sequences with V and J called. Part of the clones is missing from these tables; in studies checked, under half for an unresolved V gene and the rest for unknown reasons. The table held for this sample gives 25,000 to 35,000 clones. The ten largest account for roughly 4.2% of the sample. The specimen was blood buffy coat. All receptors come from a woman between 18 and 70 years old with a cervical HPV16 infection that either progressed to CIN3+ or cleared (not recorded which).

Of note for this clone: Read coverage stops 3 residues before the CDR3 terminus; the germline J gene supplies the remainder. The V gene is TRBV7-2, the J gene TRBJ1-1, with D possibly being TRBD1 (6 bases). The CDR3 length is 14 residues. The ends were cut back, 5 bases at V and 4 bases at J, with 14 bases in the middle. Germline values: CDR1 SGHTA, CDR2 FQGNSA. The DNA read from the CDR3 is TGTGCCAGCAGCCCAAGGGAAGGGGGCACTGAA. This gives the protein CASSPREGGTE. The complete CDR3 sequence is CASSPREGGTEAFF.

As for this clone: The observed sequence ends 3 residues before the CDR3 terminus, with the missing tail filled in from the germline J gene. The rearrangement joins TRBV2 to TRBJ2-1; possible D gene TRBD1, 6 bases. The germline gives CDR1 SNHLY, CDR2 FYNNEI. This CDR3 is built from 15 residues. Trimming removed 6 bases from V and 0 bases from J, with 12 bases in between. CDR3 DNA (partial): TGTGCCAGCAGCCGGGACACCGTCTCCTACAATGAG. Translating it yields CASSRDTVSYNE. The entire CDR3 reads CASSRDTVSYNEQFF.

A note on this clone: The read gets to within 3 residues of the CDR3 end, and the germline J gene fills in the rest. This sequence joins TRBV30 and TRBJ1-2; D is possibly TRBD1 (6 bases). V was shortened by 0 bases and J by 7 bases, with 18 bases between the two germline ends. Looked up from germline, CDR1 is GTSNPN and CDR2 is SVGIG (reference sequence). CDR3 size: 15 residues. CDR3 sequence reads: CAWSVLGGGEIGYTF. CDR3 DNA (partial): TGTGCCTGGAGTGTACTCGGTGGGGGCGAAATTGGC.

Concerning this clone: The read ends 3 residues early relative to the CDR3; the germline J gene fills the gap. The chain joins TRBV7-9 to TRBJ2-2; D not resolved. The germline V gene has CDR1 SEHNR and CDR2 FQNEAQ (reference sequence). The CDR3 is made up of 14 amino acids. The V and J ends lost 5 bases and 0 bases respectively, with 7 bases between them. The part of the CDR3 DNA that was read is TGTGCCAGCAGCGCAGTTTCGAACACCGGGGAG. Encoded protein: CASSAVSNTGE. The whole CDR3 protein reads CASSAVSNTGELFF.

As for this clone: The CDR3 extends 3 residues past the end of the read, so its final part is completed from the germline J gene. The J gene is TRBJ1-2, the V gene TRBV7-8; D not resolved. The CDR3 contains 15 residues. The germline CDR1 and CDR2 sequences are SGHVS and FQNEAQ. CDR3 loop: CASSLADTARRGYTF. The sequenced CDR3 bases are TGTGCCAGCAGCTTAGCGGATACAGCACGCAGAGGC.

About this clone itself: The read is 3 residues too short to cover the CDR3 end, so that end is filled in from the germline J gene. The chain joins TRBV6-2 or TRBV6-3 to TRBJ1-5; 9 bases match TRBD1. CDR1 and CDR2 (germline): MNHEY, SVGEGT. V dropped 6 bases and J dropped 3; count of bases not matched to a gene: 12. The CDR3 covers 17 residues. The part of the CDR3 DNA that was read is TGTGCCAGCAGACCCGATACAGGGGGCGGAAACAATCAGCCC. It encodes CASRPDTGGGNNQP. The CDR3 reads in full as CASRPDTGGGNNQPQHF.

Comments on this clone: The CDR3 end lies 3 residues beyond the end of the read and is filled in from the germline J gene. V and J are TRBV7-8 and TRBJ2-3; 7 bases line up with TRBD2. There are 14 residues in the CDR3. The germline gives CDR1 SGHVS, CDR2 FQNEAQ. With V trimmed by 4 bases and J by 5 bases, 6 bases remained unmatched. CDR3 DNA (partial): TGTGCCAGCAGCTCTCCAAGCGGGATAGATACG. This gives the protein CASSSPSGIDT. The entire CDR3 is CASSSPSGIDTQYF.

About this clone: One end of the junction varies from germline; a read error may be responsible. With the read ending 3 residues before the CDR3 end, the germline J gene is used to fill in that end. The chain employs TRBV4-2 and TRBJ2-3; 7 positions match TRBD2. Germline CDR1 and CDR2: LGHNA and YNFKEQ. The length of the CDR3 is 16 residues. The CDR3 sequence is CASSPSAGVSTDTQYF. CDR3 bases read: TGCGCCAGCAGCCCAAGCGCGGGGGTGAGCACAGATACG.

A note on this clone: The read gets to within 3 residues of the CDR3 end, and the germline J gene fills in the rest. The rearrangement uses TRBV5-1 and TRBJ2-7; 7 bases are shared with TRBD2. Germline V lookup: CDR1 SGHRS, CDR2 YFSETQ. This CDR3 has 16 amino acids. J lost 1 base, V lost 0 bases, and 7 bases had no gene match. CDR3 protein: CASSLGGSAGSYEQYF. Incomplete CDR3 DNA: TGCGCCAGCAGCTTGGGGGGGTCAGCGGGATCCTACGAG.

A word on this clone: Read sequence stops 3 residues before the CDR3 end, and the germline J gene provides the missing end. The genes are TRBV7-6 and TRBJ2-7, with D uncertain. From germline, CDR1 is SGHVS and CDR2 FNYEAQ. This CDR3 is built from 13 residues. Trimming cost V 1 base and J 6 bases, with 10 bases left between them. The CDR3 reads CASSLESRSEQYF. The part of the CDR3 DNA that was read is TGTGCCAGCAGCTTAGAGAGTAGATCCGAG. Filled out from reference TRBV7-6 and TRBJ2-7, the complete variable domain reads GAGVSQSPRYKVTKRGQDVALRCDPISGHVSLYWYRQALGQGPEFLTYFNYEAQQDKSGLPNDRFSAERPEGSISTLTIQRTEQRDSAMYRCASSLESRSEQYFGPGTRLTVT.

Concerning this clone itself: The sequence runs out 3 residues before the end of the CDR3; the remainder is reconstructed from the germline J gene. The chain uses TRBV20-1 and TRBJ2-2, with 8 bases that match TRBD1. Germline V gene lookup returns CDR1 DFQATT and CDR2 SNEGSKA (reference sequence). The CDR3 extends over 13 amino acids. Unmatched junction bases numbered 5, after V lost 5 bases and J lost 6 bases. The CDR3 spells CSAWAQGAGELFF. Partial CDR3 DNA: TGCAGTGCTTGGGCACAGGGGGCCGGGGAG.

As to this clone: The observed sequence ends 3 residues before the CDR3 terminus, with the missing tail filled in from the germline J gene. The V and J genes are TRBV6-2 or TRBV6-3 and TRBJ1-3; 7 bases align to TRBD1. CDR3 size: 16 residues. Germline CDR1 and CDR2: MNHEY and SVGEGT. The trim removed 5 bases at V and 4 bases at J, leaving 11 bases unmatched. The CDR3 bases that were read are TGTGCCAGCAGTACTCTTCGACAGGGCGAAGGAAACACC. Translated: CASSTLRQGEGNT. The whole CDR3 protein is CASSTLRQGEGNTIYF.

As regards this clone: The read falls 3 residues short of the CDR3 end, and the missing part is taken from the germline J gene. The rearrangement joins TRBV11-3 to TRBJ1-3; 7 bases align to TRBD1. The CDR3 sequence is 13 residues long. In germline, CDR1 is SGHNT, CDR2 YENEEA. The V segment lost 4 bases and the J segment 4 bases; nucleotides outside the gene matches: 1. The part of the CDR3 DNA that was read is TGTGCCAGCAGCTGGGACAGAGGAAACACC. It specifies CASSWDRGNT. Given in full, the CDR3 is CASSWDRGNTIYF.

The CDR3 region is CASSFGRGGYNEQFF. Incomplete CDR3 DNA: TGTGCCAGCAGCTTTGGGCGGGGGGGCTACAATGAG. The gene calls are TRBV7-2 and TRBJ2-1, with 9 bases identical to TRBD2. The read finishes 3 residues shy of the CDR3 end, and the germline J gene is used to complete it. The germline V gene encodes CDR1 SGHTA and CDR2 FQGNSA. Losses at the gene ends were 3 bases for V and 3 bases for J; bases not matched to a gene: 3. This CDR3 comprises 15 residues. Full variable domain (remainder filled in from reference TRBV7-2 and TRBJ2-1): GAGVSQSPSNKVTEKGKDVELRCDPISGHTALYWYRQSLGQGLEFLIYFQGNSAPDKSGLPSDRFSAERTGGSVSTLTIQRTQQEDSAVYLCASSFGRGGYNEQFFGPGTRLTVL.

Concerning this clone: The read terminates 3 residues before the CDR3 end, so the remaining end is supplied by the germline J gene. The V gene is TRBV5-1, the J gene TRBJ1-6, with D possibly TRBD1 on 5 matching bases. This CDR3 region has 13 residues. CDR1 and CDR2 (germline): SGHRS, YFSETQ. The CDR3 reads CASSKDTNTALHF. The sequenced part of the CDR3 DNA is TGCGCCAGCAGCAAGGACACAAACACGGCC.

On this clone itself: The CDR3 end lies 3 residues beyond the end of the read and is filled in from the germline J gene. The chain joins TRBV4-1 to TRBJ1-5, with D possibly being TRBD1 (6 bases). Per the germline V gene, CDR1 is MGHRA and CDR2 is YSYEKL. The V and J ends lost 4 bases and 0 bases respectively, with 10 bases between them. The CDR3 totals 15 residues. The CDR3 here is CASSLGTTSNQPQHF. Incomplete CDR3 DNA: TGCGCCAGCAGCCTTGGGACAACTAGCAATCAGCCC.

On this clone: Coverage ceases 3 residues before the CDR3 finishes, and the germline J gene fills in the end. The chain combines TRBV18 with TRBJ2-5; 10 bases map to TRBD1. The germline V gene encodes CDR1 KGHSH and CDR2 LQKENI. This CDR3 is 15 amino acids long. V lost 4 bases and J lost 5; bases outside the gene matches: 7. The DNA read from the CDR3 is TGTGCCAGCTCACTCGGACAGGGGGTCGGGGAGACC. Translation gives CASSLGQGVGET. The whole CDR3 sequence reads CASSLGQGVGETQYF.

As concerns this clone: Read coverage stops 3 residues before the CDR3 terminus; the germline J gene supplies the remainder. This chain connects TRBV30 to TRBJ1-4, with D tentatively TRBD1 (5 bases). The CDR3 has 13 residues. Germline CDR1 is GTSNPN and CDR2 is SVGIG (reference sequence). V lost 0 bases, J lost 8 bases, and 10 bases lay in between. The CDR3 loop reads CAWSVQGGEKLFF. Partial CDR3 DNA: TGTGCCTGGAGTGTTCAGGGTGGAGAAAAA. The full variable domain, its missing parts supplied by reference TRBV30 and TRBJ1-4, is SQTIHQWPATLVQPVGSPLSLECTVEGTSNPNLYWYRQAAGRGLQLLFYSVGIGQISSEVPQNLSASRPQDRQFILSSKKLLLSDSGFYLCAWSVQGGEKLFFGSGTQLSVL.

As regards this clone: The read ends 3 residues shy of where the CDR3 ends; the end is completed using the germline J gene. V is TRBV20-1 and J is TRBJ2-5, with 10 bases matching TRBD1. The CDR3 runs 14 residues. J lost 4 bases, V lost 2 bases, and 4 bases had no gene match. Per germline, CDR1 DFQATT and CDR2 SNEGSKA (reference sequence). Partial CDR3 DNA: TGCAGTGCTAGAAGACAGGGGGCGGGAGAGACC. Amino acid sequence: CSARRQGAGET. The entire CDR3 protein is CSARRQGAGETQYF.

On this clone itself: The read halts 3 residues ahead of the CDR3 end, with the missing end drawn from the germline J gene. The chain is built from TRBV12-3 or TRBV12-4 and TRBJ1-1; the D is unclear. Trimming left V 2 bases short and J 4 bases short, with 5 bases between. The CDR3 totals 12 residues. The CDR3: CASSLRGTEAFF. The sequenced CDR3 bases are TGTGCCAGCAGTTTACGGGGCACTGAA.

About this clone itself: Read sequence stops 3 residues before the CDR3 end, and the germline J gene provides the missing end. This rearrangement joins TRBV11-2 to TRBJ2-5; tentatively, D is TRBD1 (6 bases). V lost 3 bases, J lost 4 bases, and 12 bases lay in between. The CDR3 has 14 residues. Germline lookup yields CDR1 SGHAT and CDR2 FQNNGV. The CDR3 loop reads CASSFGRGGETQYF. The sequenced part of the CDR3 DNA is TGTGCCAGCAGCTTCGGCAGGGGCGGAGAGACC.

Points on this clone: The CDR3 is cut off 3 residues early in the read; its end comes from the germline J gene. The rearrangement links TRBV12-5 to TRBJ2-7, with 9 bases matching TRBD1. Germline lookup yields CDR1 LGHNT and CDR2 FRNRAP. This CDR3 region has 15 residues. Germline trimming cut 0 bases from V and 6 bases from J; bases unmatched to any gene: 6. CDR3 amino acids: CASGLVLGDRVEQYF. CDR3 DNA (partial): TGTGCTAGTGGTTTGGTTTTGGGGGACAGGGTCGAG.

On this clone: The read ends 3 residues before the CDR3 terminus; that terminus is restored from the germline J gene. This chain uses TRBV5-5 with TRBJ1-6; 9 bases are shared with TRBD1. The ends lost 0 bases at V and 10 bases at J; junction bases unmatched: 5. CDR3 length: 15 amino acids. Germline loops: CDR1 SGHKS, CDR2 YYEKEE (reference sequence). Incomplete CDR3 DNA: TGTGCCAGCAGCTTGGGAACAGGGGGCCAATCACCC. Encoded protein: CASSLGTGGQSP. The CDR3 as a whole reads CASSLGTGGQSPLHF.

Note on this clone: The CDR3 end falls 3 residues outside the read, so it is completed with the germline J gene. The genes are TRBV7-2 and TRBJ1-2; the D gene is possibly TRBD1 (6 bases). CDR1 is SGHTA and CDR2 is FQGNSA in the germline V gene. Trimming cost V 2 bases and J 6 bases, with 13 bases left between them. CDR3 length: 14 residues. This CDR3 reads CASSLKLQGDGYTF. Incomplete CDR3 DNA: TGTGCCAGCAGCTTAAAGTTACAGGGAGATGGC.

With regard to this clone: The observed sequence ends 3 residues before the CDR3 terminus, with the missing tail filled in from the germline J gene. This chain uses TRBV5-1 with TRBJ2-7; 12 bases fit TRBD2. The germline V gene encodes CDR1 SGHRS and CDR2 YFSETQ. The CDR3 has 15 residues. V trimming: 2 bases; J trimming: 5 bases; junction bases outside the gene matches: 5. CDR3 DNA (partial): TGCGCCAGCAGCTTCCGACTAGCGGGGGATGACGAG. Amino acid sequence: CASSFRLAGDDE. The whole CDR3 is CASSFRLAGDDEQYF.